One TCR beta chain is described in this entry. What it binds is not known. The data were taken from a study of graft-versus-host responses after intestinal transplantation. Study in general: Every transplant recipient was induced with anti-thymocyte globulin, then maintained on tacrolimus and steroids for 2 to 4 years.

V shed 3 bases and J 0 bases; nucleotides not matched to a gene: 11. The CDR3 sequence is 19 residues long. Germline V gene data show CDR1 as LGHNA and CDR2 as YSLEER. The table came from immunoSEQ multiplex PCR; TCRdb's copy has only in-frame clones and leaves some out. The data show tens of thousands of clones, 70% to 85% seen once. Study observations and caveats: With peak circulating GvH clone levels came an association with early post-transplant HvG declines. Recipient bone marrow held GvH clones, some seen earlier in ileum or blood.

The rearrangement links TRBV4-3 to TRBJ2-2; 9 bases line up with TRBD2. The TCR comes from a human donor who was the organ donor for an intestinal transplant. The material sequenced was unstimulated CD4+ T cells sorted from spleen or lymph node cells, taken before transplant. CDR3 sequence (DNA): TGCGCCAGCAGCCATGACATATCCAGCGGGGGGACGAACACCGGGGAGCTGTTTTTT. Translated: CASSHDISSGGTNTGELFF.